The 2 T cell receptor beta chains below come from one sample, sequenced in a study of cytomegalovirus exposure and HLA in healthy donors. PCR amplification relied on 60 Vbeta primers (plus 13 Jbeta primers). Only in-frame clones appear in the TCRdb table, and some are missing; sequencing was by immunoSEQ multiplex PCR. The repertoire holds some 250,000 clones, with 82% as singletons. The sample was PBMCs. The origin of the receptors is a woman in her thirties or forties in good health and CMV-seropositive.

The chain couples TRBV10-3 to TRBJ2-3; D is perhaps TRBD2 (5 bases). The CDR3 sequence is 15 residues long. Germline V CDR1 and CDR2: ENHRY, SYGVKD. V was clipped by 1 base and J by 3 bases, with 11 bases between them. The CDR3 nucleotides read TGTGCCATCAGTGAGTTTGTTAGCGCTACAGATACGCAGTATTTT. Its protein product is CAISEFVSATDTQYF.

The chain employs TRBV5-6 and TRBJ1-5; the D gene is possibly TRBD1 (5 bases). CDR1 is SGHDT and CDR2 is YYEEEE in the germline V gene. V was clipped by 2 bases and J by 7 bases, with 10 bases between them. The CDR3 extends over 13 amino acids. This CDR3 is CASSFQGGQPQHF. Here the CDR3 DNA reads TGTGCCAGCAGCTTTCAGGGCGGACAGCCCCAGCATTTT. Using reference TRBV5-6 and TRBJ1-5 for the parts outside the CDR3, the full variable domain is DAGVTQSPTHLIKTRGQQVTLRCSPKSGHDTVSWYQQALGQGPQFIFQYYEEEERQRGNFPDRFSGHQFPNYSSELNVNALLLGDSALYLCASSFQGGQPQHFGDGTRLSIL.